The 32 T cell receptor beta chains below come from one sample, sequenced in a study of PD-L1 blockade in urothelial cancer. The method was immunoSEQ multiplex PCR; TCRdb's version includes in-frame clones alone and lacks a portion of them. In the table there are some 90,000 clones, around 89% of which are singletons. Time point meaning: pretreatment peripheral blood. Sequencing used PBMCs, obtained around atezolizumab (anti-PD-L1) treatment. All receptors come from an elderly woman with urothelial cancer.

The rearrangement uses TRBV19 and TRBJ1-2, with 9 bases identical to TRBD1. Looked up from germline, CDR1 is LNHDA and CDR2 is SQIVND (reference sequence). The CDR3 extends over 15 amino acids. Trimming at V came to 0 bases and at J to 7 bases, leaving 6 bases not matched to a gene. CDR3 coding DNA: TGTGCCAGTAGTATAGATGGGACAGGGACGCGTGGCTACACCTTC. Translation gives CASSIDGTGTRGYTF. The complete variable domain, with remaining parts taken from reference TRBV19 and TRBJ1-2, reads DGGITQSPKYLFRKEGQNVTLSCEQNLNHDAMYWYRQDPGQGLRLIYYSQIVNDFQKGDIAEGYSVSREKKESFPLTVTSAQKNPTAFYLCASSIDGTGTRGYTFGSGTRLTVV.

V usage is TRBV6-1 and J usage is TRBJ2-2; 7 bases line up with TRBD2. This CDR3 has 14 residues. CDR1 is MNHNS and CDR2 is SASEGT in the germline V gene. The V and J ends lost 6 bases and 5 bases, in that order; junction bases with no gene match: 6. In DNA, the CDR3 is TGTGCCAGCAGATCCCTCGGGGGGACCGGGGAGCTGTTTTTT. Translating it yields CASRSLGGTGELFF.

V is TRBV7-9 and J is TRBJ1-2; 8 nucleotides match TRBD1. The V and J ends lost 5 bases and 8 bases, in that order; junction bases with no gene match: 13. The CDR3 runs 15 residues. The germline gives CDR1 SEHNR, CDR2 FQNEAQ (reference sequence). The CDR3 coding sequence is TGTGCCAGCAGCCCATGGACGGACAGGGCCTCGGGCTACACCTTC. Its translation is CASSPWTDRASGYTF.

This clone was seen a single time. Here the CDR3 reads CASRRQFEAFF. The CDR3, as DNA: TGTGCCAGCAGAAGACAGTTCGAAGCTTTCTTT. The chain has TRBV25-1 and TRBJ1-1; perhaps TRBD1 as D (5 bases). CDR3 size: 11 residues. V lost 6 bases to trimming and J lost 8 bases, with 10 bases between them. Germline V CDR1 and CDR2: MGHDK, SYGVNS.

The chain is built from TRBV9 and TRBJ1-3; a possible D gene is TRBD1 (5 bases). V was pared by 2 bases and J by 5 bases, with 14 bases between. The CDR3 is 15 residues long. Looked up from germline, CDR1 is SGDLS and CDR2 is YYNGEE. The chain's CDR3 is CASSVQGGNRNTIYF. CDR3 nucleotide sequence: TGTGCCAGCAGCGTCCAGGGAGGAAATAGAAACACCATATATTTT.

This clone was seen only once. CDR3 loop: CASSLTGRLNTEAFF. In DNA form, the CDR3 reads TGTGCCAGCAGCTTAACGGGGCGGTTGAACACTGAAGCTTTCTTT. The chain recombines TRBV7-3 with TRBJ1-1, with a tentative D call TRBD1 (5 bases). The CDR3 has 15 residues. Per the germline V gene, CDR1 is SGHTA and CDR2 is FQGTGA. Deletions cut 0 bases from V and 0 bases from J, with 8 bases between.

This rearrangement joins TRBV7-9 to TRBJ1-1, with D maybe TRBD1 (5 bases). Trimming left V 6 bases short and J 5 bases short, with 13 bases between. Germline CDR1 SEHNR, CDR2 FQNEAQ (reference sequence). The CDR3 loop spans 13 amino acids. The CDR3 nucleotides read TGTGCCAGCAGGTCCCCGGGGGATACTGAAGCTTTCTTT. Translation: CASRSPGDTEAFF.

J is TRBJ1-4 and V is TRBV7-8; a weak D match, TRBD1 (5 bases). Germline CDR1 and CDR2: SGHVS and FQNEAQ. V was shortened by 6 bases and J by 8 bases, with 19 bases between the two germline ends. CDR3 length: 15 residues. This CDR3 reads CASSLNRIPSEKLFF. The DNA for the CDR3 is TGTGCCAGCAGTCTAAACAGGATCCCCTCCGAAAAACTGTTTTTT.

The V call is TRBV29-1, the J call TRBJ2-7; D might be TRBD1 (6 bases). Germline CDR1 SQVTM, CDR2 ANQGSEA. The CDR3 is 16 amino acids. Trimming shortened V by 0 bases and J by 4 bases, and 19 bases separated the two germline ends. The CDR3 DNA follows: TGCAGCGTTGAAGATTCAGGGGAAAAGGGTTTTTACGAGCAGTACTTC. It yields the protein CSVEDSGEKGFYEQYF.

This clone occurred once. V and J are TRBV5-1 and TRBJ2-7; a possible D gene is TRBD1 (5 bases). The V gene lost 0 bases and the J gene lost 6 bases, with 13 bases spanning the gap. The CDR3 is 14 residues long. The germline V gene has CDR1 SGHRS and CDR2 YFSETQ. The CDR3: CASSLGQDMLEQYF. Written as DNA, the CDR3 is TGCGCCAGCAGCTTGGGTCAGGACATGCTCGAGCAGTACTTC. The full variable domain, its missing parts supplied by reference TRBV5-1 and TRBJ2-7, is KAGVTQTPRYLIKTRGQQVTLSCSPISGHRSVSWYQQTPGQGLQFLFEYFSETQRNKGNFPGRFSGRQFSNSRSEMNVSTLELGDSALYLCASSLGQDMLEQYFGPGTRLTVT.

The CDR3, as DNA: TGTGCCAGCAGTGAAAGGGACAGCTACTCTGGGGCCAACGTCCTGACTTTC. Its translation: CASSERDSYSGANVLTF. This chain joins TRBV2 and TRBJ2-6, with 7 bases matching TRBD1. The junction had 4 bases not matched to a gene; V was cut back by 2 bases and J by 0 bases. Germline lookup yields CDR1 SNHLY and CDR2 FYNNEI. The CDR3 sequence is 17 residues long.

This chain uses TRBV30 with TRBJ2-2; D is unclear. The CDR3 length is 13 residues. CDR1 is GTSNPN and CDR2 is SVGIG in the germline V gene (reference sequence). Trimming took 0 bases from V and 3 from J, leaving 5 bases between them. The chain's CDR3 is CAWSVLYTGELFF. CDR3 coding DNA: TGTGCCTGGAGTGTACTGTACACCGGGGAGCTGTTTTTT.

The J gene is TRBJ2-7, the V gene TRBV4-1; the D gene is possibly TRBD1 (6 bases). With 0 bases removed from V and 5 bases from J, the gap between germline ends came to 14 bases. The germline gives CDR1 MGHRA, CDR2 YSYEKL. The CDR3 covers 15 residues. Written as DNA, the CDR3 is TGCGCCAGCAGCCAAGACAGGGGTGCGTGGAACGAGCAGTACTTC. This encodes CASSQDRGAWNEQYF.

This clone has only one observation. The chain couples TRBV27 to TRBJ2-1; 11 bases agree with TRBD2. Germline V gives CDR1 MNHEY, CDR2 SMNVEV (reference sequence). The CDR3 extends over 15 amino acids. V lost 9 bases and J lost 7; bases outside the gene matches: 11. The CDR3 DNA is TGTGCCAGTACGCTTAGCGGGAGGGCCCAAAATGAGCAGTTCTTC. Protein product: CASTLSGRAQNEQFF.

The gene calls are TRBV2 and TRBJ2-1, with 13 bases lining up with TRBD2. The CDR3 sequence is 16 residues long. The germline CDR1 and CDR2 sequences are SNHLY and FYNNEI. Losses at the gene ends were 9 bases for V and 10 bases for J; bases not matched to a gene: 15. The CDR3: CARKRGLAGELGEQFF. The CDR3 coding sequence is TGTGCCAGGAAAAGAGGACTAGCGGGAGAGTTAGGGGAGCAGTTCTTC.

The chain employs TRBV9 and TRBJ2-3, with 15 positions matching TRBD2. The CDR3 is 19 amino acids. With 3 bases clipped from V and 3 bases from J, the junction kept 11 bases outside the gene matches. CDR1 SGDLS and CDR2 YYNGEE come from the germline V gene. The CDR3 reads CASSGRWTSGRGSTDTQYF. As DNA, the CDR3 is TGTGCCAGCAGCGGTAGATGGACTAGCGGGAGGGGCTCTACAGATACGCAGTATTTT.

V usage is TRBV7-8 and J usage is TRBJ2-1; no reliable D call. Deletions cut 1 base from V and 0 bases from J, with 10 bases between. Germline V CDR1 and CDR2: SGHVS, FQNEAQ. This CDR3 contains 16 residues. Written as DNA, the CDR3 is TGTGCCAGCAGCTTAGACGGTAGAAGCTCCTACAATGAGCAGTTCTTC. This gives the protein CASSLDGRSSYNEQFF.

This chain connects TRBV19 to TRBJ2-3; 9 bases align to TRBD2. The length of the CDR3 is 16 residues. V gave up 5 bases and J gave up 0 bases; unmatched junction bases: 6. The germline CDR1 and CDR2 sequences are LNHDA and SQIVND (reference sequence). The CDR3 nucleotides read TGTGCCAGTAGTCGACCTACTAGCGGGAGCACAGATACGCAGTATTTT. Its protein is CASSRPTSGSTDTQYF.

The V call is TRBV5-1, the J call TRBJ1-5; D gene unclear. V was shortened by 0 bases and J by 6 bases, with 10 bases between the two germline ends. Germline loops: CDR1 SGHRS, CDR2 YFSETQ. There are 14 residues in the CDR3. In DNA, the CDR3 is TGCGCCAGCAGCTTGGACGCCGGAGGTCAGCCCCAGCATTTT. It translates to CASSLDAGGQPQHF.

This rearrangement joins TRBV9 to TRBJ2-7; 9 bases match TRBD1. With V trimmed by 3 bases and J by 6 bases, 25 bases remained unmatched. Germline V gene sequence: CDR1 SGDLS, CDR2 YYNGEE. The CDR3 is 20 amino acids. The chain's CDR3 is CASSASGTGIRRETRPEQYF. CDR3 sequence (DNA): TGTGCCAGCAGCGCCTCCGGGACAGGGATCAGGCGGGAGACCCGCCCCGAGCAGTACTTC.

V gene TRBV5-8 combines with J gene TRBJ2-3; TRBD1 matches at 7 bases. The germline CDR1 and CDR2 sequences are SGHTS and YDEGEE. Trimming took 3 bases from V and 2 from J; bases not matched to a gene: 6. The CDR3 loop spans 15 amino acids. The CDR3, as DNA: TGTGCCAGCAGCTCCCCGGGGACAGACACAGATACGCAGTATTTT. It specifies CASSSPGTDTDTQYF.

This clone was observed a single time. This chain connects TRBV28 to TRBJ1-1; 9 positions agree with TRBD1. The CDR3 spans 13 residues. Germline V gene sequence: CDR1 MDHEN, CDR2 SYDVKM. Trimming removed 10 bases from V and 2 bases from J; junction bases left unmatched: 5. Here the CDR3 DNA reads TGTGCCACCTGGACAGGGGTTAACACTGAAGCTTTCTTT. Amino acids: CATWTGVNTEAFF.

J is TRBJ2-1 and V is TRBV19; D gene ambiguous. Looked up from germline, CDR1 is LNHDA and CDR2 is SQIVND (reference sequence). This CDR3 has 14 residues. V was clipped by 4 bases and J by 5 bases, with 12 bases between them. The DNA of the CDR3 is TGTGCCAGTAGTACCACGTTGATAGACAATGAGCAGTTCTTC. Its protein product is CASSTTLIDNEQFF.

This chain connects TRBV5-6 to TRBJ2-7; no definite D call. CDR3 length: 12 residues. Germline loops: CDR1 SGHDT, CDR2 YYEEEE. V lost 1 base and J lost 6, with 8 bases in between. CDR3 loop: CASSLSTGEQYF. The CDR3 DNA follows: TGTGCCAGCAGCTTGTCCACGGGCGAGCAGTACTTC. Looking up the rest from reference TRBV5-6 and TRBJ2-7 gives the full variable domain: DAGVTQSPTHLIKTRGQQVTLRCSPKSGHDTVSWYQQALGQGPQFIFQYYEEEERQRGNFPDRFSGHQFPNYSSELNVNALLLGDSALYLCASSLSTGEQYFGPGTRLTVT.

The V and J genes are TRBV28 and TRBJ2-3; 8 bases map to TRBD2. Germline lookup yields CDR1 MDHEN and CDR2 SYDVKM. V trimming: 4 bases; J trimming: 2 bases; junction bases outside the gene matches: 8. The CDR3 has 16 residues. The CDR3 DNA reads TGTGCCAGCAGTTCACCGGGAGGGCGGAACACAGATACGCAGTATTTT. Its translation: CASSSPGGRNTDTQYF.

V gene TRBV27 combines with J gene TRBJ2-3, with 7 nucleotides matching TRBD2. The V gene's germline CDR1 is MNHEY and CDR2 SMNVEV (reference sequence). The CDR3 length is 12 residues. J was trimmed by 11 bases and V by 5 bases; bases with no gene match: 7. As DNA, the CDR3 is TGTGCCAGCAGTCCCGGACTAGGAGTGCAGTATTTT. Translation gives CASSPGLGVQYF.

This clone was picked up one time. The rearrangement uses TRBV6-5 and TRBJ1-1, with D possibly matching TRBD1 (5 bases). The V end lost 5 bases, the J end lost 1 base, and 8 bases lay between the germline ends. The CDR3 consists of 13 residues. CDR1 is MNHEY and CDR2 is SVGAGI in the germline V gene. The CDR3 nucleotides read TGTGCCAGCAGTCTAAGGGGGAACACTGAAGCTTTCTTT. Its protein is CASSLRGNTEAFF.

The J gene is TRBJ1-1, the V gene TRBV28; 11 bases agree with TRBD1. Trimming took 9 bases from V and 5 from J; bases not matched to a gene: 2. Germline assignment: CDR1 MDHEN and CDR2 SYDVKM. This CDR3 has 12 residues. CDR3 in amino acids: CASGTGGTEAFF. The CDR3 nucleotides read TGTGCCAGTGGGACAGGGGGTACTGAAGCTTTCTTT.

The rearrangement joins TRBV28 to TRBJ1-1, with 7 bases identical to TRBD1. Germline assignment: CDR1 MDHEN and CDR2 SYDVKM. This CDR3 has 14 amino acids. The trim removed 6 bases at V and 3 bases at J, leaving 7 bases unmatched. CDR3 residues: CASRDRLIHTEAFF. CDR3 coding DNA: TGTGCCAGCAGGGACAGGCTAATACACACTGAAGCTTTCTTT. Full variable domain (rest looked up from reference TRBV28 and TRBJ1-1): DVKVTQSSRYLVKRTGEKVFLECVQDMDHENMFWYRQDPGLGLRLIYFSYDVKMKEKGDIPEGYSVSREKKERFSLILESASTNQTSMYLCASRDRLIHTEAFFGQGTRLTVV.

The rearrangement uses TRBV7-6 and TRBJ2-3; 9 nucleotides match TRBD2. The CDR3 is 16 amino acids. After removal of 0 bases from V and 4 bases from J, the junction contained 5 bases not matched to a gene. Germline loops: CDR1 SGHVS, CDR2 FNYEAQ. CDR3 coding DNA: TGTGCCAGCAGCTTAGCGCCGGGCGGGAGGGCAGATACGCAGTATTTT. This gives the protein CASSLAPGGRADTQYF. The full variable domain, in which reference TRBV7-6 and TRBJ2-3 provide the parts outside the CDR3, is GAGVSQSPRYKVTKRGQDVALRCDPISGHVSLYWYRQALGQGPEFLTYFNYEAQQDKSGLPNDRFSAERPEGSISTLTIQRTEQRDSAMYRCASSLAPGGRADTQYFGPGTRLTVL.

The DNA for the CDR3 is TGTGCCAGCAGTCCTCCCGGGACAGCCTACGAGCAGTACTTC. Translating gives CASSPPGTAYEQYF. The V gene is TRBV27, the J gene TRBJ2-7; 7 nucleotides line up with TRBD1. Germline lookup yields CDR1 MNHEY and CDR2 SMNVEV (reference sequence). There are 14 residues in the CDR3. J was trimmed by 2 bases and V by 5 bases; bases with no gene match: 6.

This clone was seen a handful of times. V usage is TRBV5-1 and J usage is TRBJ2-1; 14 bases are shared with TRBD2. The CDR3 totals 17 residues. The germline V gene encodes CDR1 SGHRS and CDR2 YFSETQ. Trimming cost V 4 bases and J 8 bases; bases outside gene matches: 11. The CDR3 protein is CASSNQGTSGSGDEQFF. CDR3 DNA: TGCGCCAGCAGCAACCAGGGGACTAGCGGGAGTGGGGATGAGCAGTTCTTC. Using reference TRBV5-1 and TRBJ2-1 for the parts outside the CDR3, the full variable domain is KAGVTQTPRYLIKTRGQQVTLSCSPISGHRSVSWYQQTPGQGLQFLFEYFSETQRNKGNFPGRFSGRQFSNSRSEMNVSTLELGDSALYLCASSNQGTSGSGDEQFFGPGTRLTVL.